This T cell receptor beta chain appears in the sequencing data of a study of T cell responses to AZD1222 COVID-19 vaccine. Study-wide context: Timing groups of about 4 and about 12 weeks for second doses were pooled. Findings and limits, study-wide: Possibly, clonal diversity was underestimated; donors were largely white British and included more females. Spike-specific TCR breadth and depth went up after people got two AZD1222 doses. Reportedly, close to half of spike-specific TCRs are directed against unmutated variant regions.

About this clone: Antigen: not known.

Assay used: immunoSEQ multiplex PCR; TCRdb lists only in-frame clones, some missing. The table includes 100,000 or so clones, approximately 88% detected once. Germline V gene sequence: CDR1 SGHKS, CDR2 YYEKEE (reference sequence). This CDR3 contains 14 residues. V lost 5 bases, J lost 0 bases, and 12 bases lay in between. The TCR originated in an adult in good health. This sequence joins TRBV5-5 and TRBJ2-7; possible D gene TRBD2, 5 bases. This specimen consisted of peripheral blood, obtained on day 0 of AZD1222 vaccination. The CDR3 sequence: CASSLSAGSYEQYF. CDR3 coding DNA: TGTGCCAGCAGTCTCTCTGCGGGCTCCTACGAGCAGTACTTC.